Below, 26 T cell receptor beta chains from the same sample are listed, as sequenced in a study of cytomegalovirus exposure and HLA in healthy donors. Both 60 Vbeta primers and 13 Jbeta primers went into the PCR. The method was immunoSEQ multiplex PCR; TCRdb's version includes in-frame clones alone and lacks a portion of them. The table has approximately 190,000 clones, around 87% seen once. Sequenced input: PBMCs. These receptors were collected from a boy between 2 and 10 years old in good health and CMV-seronegative.

The chain has TRBV4-1 and TRBJ2-3; maybe TRBD2 (5 bases). Trimming cost V 8 bases and J 4 bases, with 7 bases left between them. The CDR3 runs to 11 residues. Germline lookup yields CDR1 MGHRA and CDR2 YSYEKL. CDR3 sequence reads: CASSLADTQYF. DNA of the CDR3: TGCGCCAGCTCACTAGCAGATACGCAGTATTTT.

This rearrangement joins TRBV2 to TRBJ2-7; TRBD1 aligns across 7 bases. CDR3 length: 15 residues. Germline V lookup: CDR1 SNHLY, CDR2 FYNNEI. V lost 8 bases, J lost 4 bases, and 14 bases stayed unmatched. The CDR3 spells CASHYRQGAQYEQYF. CDR3 nucleotide sequence: TGTGCCAGCCACTATAGACAGGGAGCCCAGTACGAGCAGTACTTC. The variable domain in full, with the rest retrieved from reference TRBV2 and TRBJ2-7, is EPEVTQTPSHQVTQMGQEVILRCVPISNHLYFYWYRQILGQKVEFLVSFYNNEISEKSEIFDDQFSVERPDGSNFTLKIRSTKLEDSAMYFCASHYRQGAQYEQYFGPGTRLTVT.

This clone was picked up one time. J is TRBJ2-3 and V is TRBV5-1; D might be TRBD2 (6 bases). V was trimmed by 4 bases and J by 2 bases, leaving 11 bases between them. The germline CDR1 and CDR2 sequences are SGHRS and YFSETQ. The CDR3 spans 14 residues. The DNA of the CDR3 is TGCGCCAGCAGCCTAAGGGACTTCACAGATACGCAGTATTTT. It specifies CASSLRDFTDTQYF.

The CDR3 DNA sequence: TGTGCCAGCAGTAAACTGCCCTACGAGCAGTACTTC. Protein sequence: CASSKLPYEQYF. The chain uses TRBV27 and TRBJ2-5; D ambiguous. The end of the DNA fits TRBJ2-7 better, so the J call may be wrong. Looked up from germline, CDR1 is MNHEY and CDR2 is SMNVEV (reference sequence). There are 12 residues in the CDR3.

The CDR3 is CASSPSSAASGNYEQYF. The CDR3 DNA follows: TGTGCCAGCAGCCCATCATCGGCGGCTAGCGGAAACTACGAGCAGTACTTC. The chain links TRBV7-9 to TRBJ2-7; 7 positions match TRBD2. The V gene end was trimmed by 5 bases and the J gene end by 3 bases; junction bases not matched to a gene: 16. The CDR3 totals 17 residues. Germline V gene lookup returns CDR1 SEHNR and CDR2 FQNEAQ (reference sequence). The complete variable domain, with remaining parts taken from reference TRBV7-9 and TRBJ2-7, reads DTGVSQNPRHKITKRGQNVTFRCDPISEHNRLYWYRQTLGQGPEFLTYFQNEAQLEKSRLLSDRFSAERPKGSFSTLEIQRTEQGDSAMYLCASSPSSAASGNYEQYFGPGTRLTVT.

The genes are TRBV27 and TRBJ2-7; 9 bases are a match to TRBD1. There are 15 residues in the CDR3. In germline, CDR1 is MNHEY, CDR2 SMNVEV (reference sequence). V trimming: 1 base; J trimming: 6 bases; junction bases outside the gene matches: 7. The chain's CDR3 is CASSLYRTGVSEQYF. In DNA, the CDR3 is TGTGCCAGCAGTTTATACAGGACAGGGGTGAGCGAGCAGTACTTC.

This chain joins TRBV6-4 and TRBJ2-4; D may be TRBD1 (6 bases). Looked up from germline, CDR1 is MRHNA and CDR2 is SNTAGT. The CDR3 consists of 13 residues. Trimming shortened V by 10 bases and J by 6 bases, and 16 bases separated the two germline ends. This CDR3 is CAILGAGRNIQYF. The CDR3 region has the DNA TGTGCCATCCTGGGGGCAGGGAGAAACATTCAGTACTTC.

The V call is TRBV28, the J call TRBJ2-7, with 11 bases lining up with TRBD2. Germline V lookup: CDR1 MDHEN, CDR2 SYDVKM. V was clipped by 3 bases and J by 1 base; unmatched bases: 2. The CDR3 is 15 residues long. The CDR3 sequence: CASSLASGGSYEQYF. CDR3 sequence (DNA): TGTGCCAGCAGTTTGGCTAGCGGGGGGTCCTACGAGCAGTACTTC.

The gene calls are TRBV7-9 and TRBJ2-7; D is possibly TRBD2 (8 bases). The CDR3 consists of 16 residues. Germline CDR1 is SEHNR and CDR2 is FQNEAQ (reference sequence). With 7 bases removed from V and 2 bases from J, the gap between germline ends came to 21 bases. CDR3: CASKRGGQGGPYEQYF. Here the CDR3 DNA reads TGTGCCAGCAAACGGGGGGGCCAGGGGGGCCCCTACGAGCAGTACTTC.

This chain connects TRBV7-2 to TRBJ2-7; maybe TRBD2 (5 bases). The V end lost 0 bases, the J end lost 3 bases, and 9 bases lay between the germline ends. Germline lookup yields CDR1 SGHTA and CDR2 FQGNSA. This CDR3 region has 14 residues. The DNA of the CDR3 is TGTGCCAGCAGCTTAGCCTCTGCGGGCTACGAGCAGTACTTC. Translated: CASSLASAGYEQYF.

The rearrangement joins TRBV9 to TRBJ1-4; D not resolved. The V end was cut by 2 bases, the J end by 2 bases, with 13 bases between. CDR1 is SGDLS and CDR2 is YYNGEE in the germline V gene. The CDR3 runs to 16 residues. This chain's CDR3 is CASSVDHRVTNEKLFF. The CDR3 region has the DNA TGTGCCAGCAGCGTCGACCACAGAGTTACTAATGAAAAACTGTTTTTT.

In its sample, this clone was seen once. The chain combines TRBV18 with TRBJ1-1; 9 bases align to TRBD1. Unmatched junction bases numbered 17, after V lost 4 bases and J lost 5 bases. The V gene's germline CDR1 is KGHSH and CDR2 LQKENI. This CDR3 region has 18 residues. The CDR3 reads CASSRFRQGGGEKTEAFF. The CDR3, as DNA: TGTGCCAGCTCACGATTTCGACAGGGGGGAGGTGAGAAAACTGAAGCTTTCTTT.

The rearrangement links TRBV6-5 to TRBJ1-6, with D unclear. Trimming removed 9 bases at V and 7 bases at J, with 13 bases between. The CDR3 is made up of 13 amino acids. From germline, CDR1 is MNHEY and CDR2 SVGAGI. CDR3 bases: TGTGCCAGTACAAGGACGGGAAATTCACCCCTCCACTTT. This translates into CASTRTGNSPLHF.

This chain connects TRBV10-3 to TRBJ2-2; no clear D. CDR1 ENHRY and CDR2 SYGVKD come from the germline V gene. The ends were cut back, 6 bases at V and 2 bases at J, with 7 bases in the middle. There are 13 residues in the CDR3. The CDR3 DNA is TGTGCCATCAGCACTGCCAACACCGGGGAGCTGTTTTTT. Its translation: CAISTANTGELFF.

This clone was seen just once. J is TRBJ2-3 and V is TRBV28; D unclear. Trimming stripped 4 bases from V and 0 bases from J, with 5 bases between. CDR3 length: 13 residues. Germline V gene data show CDR1 as MDHEN and CDR2 as SYDVKM. The CDR3 spells CASSWPSTDTQYF. In nucleotides, the CDR3 is TGTGCCAGCAGTTGGCCTAGCACAGATACGCAGTATTTT. Supplemented by reference TRBV28 and TRBJ2-3, the full variable domain reads DVKVTQSSRYLVKRTGEKVFLECVQDMDHENMFWYRQDPGLGLRLIYFSYDVKMKEKGDIPEGYSVSREKKERFSLILESASTNQTSMYLCASSWPSTDTQYFGPGTRLTVL.

The chain combines TRBV9 with TRBJ2-3, with D unclear. With 0 bases removed from V and 5 bases from J, the gap between germline ends came to 13 bases. This CDR3 has 15 amino acids. Germline values: CDR1 SGDLS, CDR2 YYNGEE. The CDR3 DNA reads as TGTGCCAGCAGCGTAGAGGATAGCTGGATAGATACGCAGTATTTT. This sequence encodes CASSVEDSWIDTQYF.

The V gene is TRBV4-2, the J gene TRBJ1-2, with D possibly matching TRBD1 (6 bases). CDR1 and CDR2 (germline): LGHNA, YNFKEQ. Trimming pared 2 bases from V and 7 bases from J, leaving 20 bases between. The CDR3 has 16 amino acids. CDR3 bases: TGTGCCAGCAGCCAAACGAGGGACCAGGGGATTGCTGGCTACACCTTC. This translates into CASSQTRDQGIAGYTF.

The chain recombines TRBV7-9 with TRBJ1-5; 7 bases agree with TRBD1. With V trimmed by 0 bases and J by 9 bases, 11 bases remained unmatched. Per the germline V gene, CDR1 is SEHNR and CDR2 is FQNEAQ (reference sequence). The CDR3 length is 16 residues. CDR3 loop: CASSLAGEQGILPQHF. The CDR3 region has the DNA TGTGCCAGCAGCTTAGCAGGGGAACAGGGGATTTTGCCCCAGCATTTT.

CDR3 sequence reads: CAWKITKTSGGAYEQYF. CDR3 sequence (DNA): TGTGCCTGGAAAATAACGAAGACTAGCGGGGGGGCCTACGAGCAGTACTTC. V is TRBV30 and J is TRBJ2-5; TRBD2 matches 14 bases. Judging by the DNA end, TRBJ2-7 fits better; the J call may be wrong. Germline-derived CDR1 and CDR2 are GTSNPN and SVGIG (reference sequence). The length of the CDR3 is 17 residues.

V is TRBV28 and J is TRBJ2-5; 7 nucleotides align to TRBD1. The tail of the sequence fits TRBJ2-7 better, so the J call may be wrong. The V gene's germline CDR1 is MDHEN and CDR2 SYDVKM. This CDR3 comprises 14 residues. Written as DNA, the CDR3 is TGTGCCAGCAGCCCCTCGGGACAGTCCTACGAGCAGTACTTC. This encodes CASSPSGQSYEQYF.

J is TRBJ1-2 and V is TRBV7-3, with TRBD1 matching over 8 bases. This CDR3 spans 16 amino acids. The J segment lost 3 bases and the V segment lost 6 bases, leaving 12 bases of the junction unmatched. From germline, CDR1 is SGHTA and CDR2 FQGTGA. CDR3 amino acids: CASSLSVTGGDYGYTF. DNA of the CDR3: TGTGCCAGCAGTCTTAGCGTAACAGGGGGAGACTATGGCTACACCTTC.

The J gene is TRBJ2-1, the V gene TRBV6-1; 10 bases line up with TRBD2. This CDR3 has 15 residues. Germline CDR1 and CDR2: MNHNS and SASEGT. V shed 5 bases, J shed 9 bases, and the junction held 10 bases outside the gene matches. The CDR3 DNA reads TGTGCCAGCAGTACTCTTAGCGGGAGGTCAGGTGAGCAGTTCTTC. It encodes CASSTLSGRSGEQFF.

CDR3 in amino acids: CASSVAGGELFF. In nucleotides, the CDR3 is TGTGCCAGCAGCGTAGCCGGCGGGGAGCTGTTTTTT. V usage is TRBV9 and J usage is TRBJ2-2; D unresolved. Per germline, CDR1 SGDLS and CDR2 YYNGEE. The CDR3 has 12 amino acids. V lost 0 bases and J 7 bases, leaving 4 bases between the germline ends.

This clone was observed a single time. The genes are TRBV28 and TRBJ2-1, with TRBD1 as a possible D gene (6 bases). The germline gives CDR1 MDHEN, CDR2 SYDVKM. Trimming pared 4 bases from V and 8 bases from J, leaving 18 bases between. This CDR3 is 15 amino acids long. This CDR3 is CASSSPTGSWDEQFF. CDR3 nucleotides: TGTGCCAGCAGTTCGCCAACAGGGTCCTGGGATGAGCAGTTCTTC.

The gene calls are TRBV28 and TRBJ2-2; TRBD1 aligns across 8 bases. V lost 5 bases to trimming and J lost 5 bases; unmatched junction nucleotides: 10. This CDR3 region has 16 residues. Germline CDR1 reads MDHEN; CDR2 reads SYDVKM. DNA for the CDR3: TGTGCCAGCAGTCCTGTTTTGGGACAGGCTACCGGGGAGCTGTTTTTT. Amino acid sequence: CASSPVLGQATGELFF.

In DNA form, the CDR3 reads TGTGCCACCAGCAGGGGACAGCCTTCTACCAAGCAGTTCTTC. Translating gives CATSRGQPSTKQFF. This chain joins TRBV15 and TRBJ2-1; TRBD1 matches at 7 bases. The germline V gene encodes CDR1 LNHNV and CDR2 YYDKDF (reference sequence). The V gene end was trimmed by 3 bases and the J gene end by 11 bases; junction bases not matched to a gene: 10. CDR3 length equals 14 residues.